Listed here are 29 T cell receptor beta chains from one sample, sequenced in a study of blood T cell repertoires in COVID-19. Produced via immunoSEQ multiplex PCR; TCRdb's table is partial and in-frame only. The sample shows approximately 130,000 clones, 85% of them seen only once. Input material: peripheral blood. The receptors here all came from a human donor in a cohort sampled during active COVID-19.

This chain links TRBV4-3 with TRBJ2-2; 10 bases line up with TRBD2. CDR1 is LGHNA and CDR2 is YSLEER in the germline V gene. Trimming took 1 base from V and 0 from J; bases not matched to a gene: 8. This CDR3 is built from 19 residues. DNA of the CDR3: TGCGCCAGCAGCCAAGCTAGGACTAGCGGTCCCGCGAACACCGGGGAGCTGTTTTTT. The encoded protein is CASSQARTSGPANTGELFF.

The chain carries TRBV6-5 and TRBJ1-2; maybe TRBD1 (5 bases). V was trimmed by 6 bases and J by 2 bases, leaving 7 bases between them. The germline CDR1 and CDR2 sequences are MNHEY and SVGAGI. The CDR3 is made up of 12 amino acids. The CDR3 sequence is CASRAGNYGYTF. CDR3 nucleotides: TGTGCCAGCAGGGCAGGGAACTATGGCTACACCTTC.

V and J are TRBV7-9 and TRBJ2-5; 10 bases are a match to TRBD2. Trimming cost V 3 bases and J 5 bases; bases outside gene matches: 12. Germline values: CDR1 SEHNR, CDR2 FQNEAQ (reference sequence). The CDR3 has 17 amino acids. CDR3 in DNA: TGTGCCAGCAGCTTCGGGATAAGCGGGAGGGCCCTGGAGACCCAGTACTTC. It encodes CASSFGISGRALETQYF.

The chain recombines TRBV6-5 with TRBJ1-3; 7 nucleotides match TRBD1. Germline values: CDR1 MNHEY, CDR2 SVGAGI. J gave up 2 bases and V 11 bases, and 6 bases lay outside the gene matches. The CDR3 has 13 amino acids. Written as DNA, the CDR3 is TGTGCCGTCCAGGGGGATGCTGGAAACACCATATATTTT. As protein: CAVQGDAGNTIYF.

The chain uses TRBV4-3 and TRBJ1-2, with D possibly matching TRBD1 (6 bases). The length of the CDR3 is 15 residues. Per the germline V gene, CDR1 is LGHNA and CDR2 is YSLEER. Trimming removed 0 bases at V and 8 bases at J, with 16 bases between. The CDR3 protein is CASSQDWGGLGGYTF. CDR3 DNA sequence: TGCGCCAGCAGCCAAGATTGGGGGGGCCTGGGAGGCTACACCTTC.

This clone was counted once. The chain employs TRBV11-3 and TRBJ2-7; D is undetermined. Trimming removed 3 bases from V and 5 bases from J, with 11 bases in between. The germline V gene has CDR1 SGHNT and CDR2 YENEEA. The CDR3 consists of 13 residues. The chain's CDR3 is CASSFSFYNEQYV. CDR3 sequence (DNA): TGTGCCAGCAGCTTTTCCTTTTATAACGAGCAGTACGTC.

This chain connects TRBV2 to TRBJ2-7; 10 bases are shared with TRBD2. Per the germline V gene, CDR1 is SNHLY and CDR2 is FYNNEI. V lost 7 bases to trimming and J lost 5 bases; unmatched junction nucleotides: 11. This CDR3 contains 15 residues. The CDR3, as DNA: TGTGCCAGCAATCGGCTAGCGGGGGTACTTGACGAGCAGTACTTC. It yields the protein CASNRLAGVLDEQYF.

The J gene is TRBJ1-1, the V gene TRBV7-9; a possible D gene is TRBD1 (5 bases). The V end lost 3 bases, the J end lost 0 bases, and 8 bases lay between the germline ends. From germline, CDR1 is SEHNR and CDR2 FQNEAQ (reference sequence). This CDR3 comprises 14 residues. The CDR3 protein is CASSFTGLNTEAFF. CDR3 DNA sequence: TGTGCCAGCAGCTTCACAGGTTTGAACACTGAAGCTTTCTTT.

The V gene is TRBV10-3, the J gene TRBJ1-1; D may be TRBD1 (5 bases). This CDR3 contains 15 residues. Deletions cut 6 bases from V and 4 bases from J, with 18 bases between. Germline CDR1 ENHRY, CDR2 SYGVKD. The CDR3 protein is CAIRTSGGEVTEAFF. As DNA, the CDR3 is TGTGCCATCAGGACATCCGGGGGGGAGGTCACTGAAGCTTTCTTT.

V usage is TRBV9 and J usage is TRBJ1-5, with 7 bases fitting TRBD1. After removal of 5 bases from V and 5 bases from J, the junction contained 4 bases not matched to a gene. This CDR3 spans 13 amino acids. In germline, CDR1 is SGDLS, CDR2 YYNGEE. The CDR3 protein is CASSLRGDQPQHF. CDR3 DNA: TGTGCCAGCAGTCTCAGGGGGGATCAGCCCCAGCATTTT.

This clone came up many times. The chain joins TRBV29-1 to TRBJ1-4; 7 bases align to TRBD1. In germline, CDR1 is SQVTM, CDR2 ANQGSEA. The CDR3 loop spans 13 amino acids. V lost 6 bases to trimming and J lost 5 bases; unmatched junction nucleotides: 6. The CDR3 nucleotides read TGCAGCGTGGGGGGCAGGGGGAATGAAAAACTGTTTTTT. Protein: CSVGGRGNEKLFF.

The V gene is TRBV28, the J gene TRBJ1-2; TRBD1 matches at 9 bases. The germline V gene encodes CDR1 MDHEN and CDR2 SYDVKM. V shed 6 bases and J 5 bases; nucleotides not matched to a gene: 1. This CDR3 is 12 amino acids long. The CDR3 loop reads CASRGTGYGYTF. Written as DNA, the CDR3 is TGTGCCAGCAGGGGGACAGGGTATGGCTACACCTTC.

This clone appeared once. The V and J genes are TRBV6-5 and TRBJ1-5; D gene ambiguous. Germline values: CDR1 MNHEY, CDR2 SVGAGI. The CDR3 contains 14 residues. Deletions cut 4 bases from V and 0 bases from J, with 7 bases between. CDR3 nucleotides: TGTGCCAGCAGTTTGACATATAGCAATCAGCCCCAGCATTTT. Translated: CASSLTYSNQPQHF.

The chain carries TRBV15 and TRBJ2-7; D unclear. Germline CDR1 LNHNV, CDR2 YYDKDF (reference sequence). The CDR3 runs 13 residues. The V and J ends lost 0 bases and 3 bases respectively, with 6 bases between them. CDR3 in DNA: TGTGCCACCAGCAGAGATCGAGGCTACGAGCAGTACTTC. Residues: CATSRDRGYEQYF.

The chain joins TRBV10-2 to TRBJ2-2; 9 nucleotides match TRBD2. CDR1 and CDR2 from the germline V gene are WSHSY and SAAADI. The CDR3 has 14 residues. With V trimmed by 10 bases and J by 3 bases, 6 bases remained unmatched. The chain's CDR3 is CATQAGGHTGELFF. The CDR3 DNA reads TGCGCCACCCAAGCGGGGGGCCACACCGGGGAGCTGTTTTTT.

The V gene is TRBV20-1, the J gene TRBJ1-6; TRBD1 agrees at 8 bases. The ends lost 3 bases at V and 11 bases at J; junction bases unmatched: 12. Germline assignment: CDR1 DFQATT and CDR2 SNEGSKA (reference sequence). This CDR3 is built from 15 residues. CDR3 protein: CSASIGQGRNPPLHF. DNA of the CDR3: TGCAGTGCTAGTATTGGACAGGGACGAAATCCACCCCTCCACTTT.

This chain links TRBV2 with TRBJ1-5, with 9 bases aligning to TRBD1. Germline CDR1 SNHLY, CDR2 FYNNEI. Trimming cost V 9 bases and J 10 bases; bases outside gene matches: 13. The CDR3 consists of 14 residues. The CDR3 nucleotides are TGTGCCAGTACACAGGGGGCCGGTGCGCTTCCCCAGCATTTT. Residues: CASTQGAGALPQHF.

The V and J genes are TRBV6-6 and TRBJ2-7; possibly TRBD2 for D (6 bases). The CDR3 has 15 residues. The germline gives CDR1 MNHNY, CDR2 SVGAGI (reference sequence). With 0 bases removed from V and 6 bases from J, the gap between germline ends came to 15 bases. CDR3 amino acids: CASSYSIGRHPEQYF. The CDR3 nucleotides are TGTGCCAGCAGTTACTCGATTGGGAGGCACCCCGAGCAGTACTTC.

This clone showed up just a few times. This chain connects TRBV2 to TRBJ1-6; D is perhaps TRBD1 (6 bases). Trimming took 6 bases from V and 8 from J, leaving 20 bases between them. Germline CDR1 SNHLY, CDR2 FYNNEI. This CDR3 comprises 16 residues. In nucleotides, the CDR3 is TGTGCCAGCAGGACCCTTGGGCAGGGGTGGCATTCACCCCTCCACTTT. This translates into CASRTLGQGWHSPLHF.

This clone appeared once. This chain links TRBV5-1 with TRBJ2-1, with TRBD2 identical over 8 bases. J lost 4 bases, V lost 2 bases, and 11 bases had no gene match. The CDR3 length is 17 residues. Germline-derived CDR1 and CDR2 are SGHRS and YFSETQ. CDR3: CASSLIRAAGGYNEQFF. In DNA, the CDR3 is TGCGCCAGCAGCTTAATACGGGCGGCGGGGGGTTACAATGAGCAGTTCTTC.

V gene TRBV2 combines with J gene TRBJ2-5; D is unclear. Germline CDR1 and CDR2: SNHLY and FYNNEI. Trimming stripped 2 bases from V and 5 bases from J, with 9 bases between. The CDR3 contains 13 residues. CDR3 nucleotides: TGTGCCAGCAGTGAACAACCCGGGGAGACCCAGTACTTC. Translated, it gives CASSEQPGETQYF.

V and J are TRBV12-3 or TRBV12-4 and TRBJ2-1; TRBD2 might be the D (6 bases). The CDR3 length is 13 residues. V was clipped by 3 bases and J by 7 bases, with 10 bases between them. The CDR3 protein is CASSFGLSNEQFF. The CDR3 DNA reads as TGTGCCAGCAGTTTTGGACTATCGAATGAGCAGTTCTTC.

This chain connects TRBV6-1 to TRBJ1-1; D is ambiguous. V was clipped by 2 bases and J by 8 bases, with 12 bases between them. Germline-derived CDR1 and CDR2 are MNHNS and SASEGT. The CDR3 has 13 amino acids. CDR3 DNA sequence: TGTGCCAGCAGTGAAAGAGTCGGAGGAGAAGCTTTCTTT. It specifies CASSERVGGEAFF.

CDR3 region: CASSLFAGGVYEQYF. Written as DNA, the CDR3 is TGCGCCAGCAGCTTGTTTGCCGGGGGGGTTTACGAGCAGTACTTC. V and J are TRBV5-1 and TRBJ2-7; 8 nucleotides agree with TRBD2. The trim removed 1 base at V and 4 bases at J, leaving 7 bases unmatched. Germline V CDR1 and CDR2: SGHRS, YFSETQ. This CDR3 contains 15 residues.

V and J are TRBV18 and TRBJ1-1; D is perhaps TRBD1 (6 bases). The CDR3 consists of 13 residues. V lost 6 bases and J lost 8, with 16 bases in between. Germline values: CDR1 KGHSH, CDR2 LQKENI. The CDR3 here is CASSPNKQGEAFF. In DNA form, the CDR3 reads TGTGCCAGCTCGCCTAATAAACAGGGAGAAGCTTTCTTT.

The rearrangement joins TRBV5-1 to TRBJ1-2; tentative D call: TRBD1 (6 bases). V lost 0 bases to trimming and J lost 8 bases, with 23 bases between them. The CDR3 loop spans 17 amino acids. Germline loops: CDR1 SGHRS, CDR2 YFSETQ. The CDR3 loop is CASSLEAGAGSGLGYTF. In DNA form, the CDR3 reads TGCGCCAGCAGCTTGGAGGCAGGGGCTGGTTCAGGCTTGGGCTACACCTTC.

This clone showed up just once. The chain employs TRBV28 and TRBJ1-2, with 8 bases that match TRBD1. V dropped 6 bases and J dropped 4; count of bases not matched to a gene: 7. The germline gives CDR1 MDHEN, CDR2 SYDVKM. This CDR3 region has 14 residues. The CDR3: CASRPGGAFYGYTF. CDR3 coding DNA: TGTGCCAGCAGACCAGGGGGCGCTTTCTATGGCTACACCTTC.

This chain links TRBV7-9 with TRBJ1-2; the match to TRBD1 covers 7 bases. The CDR3 totals 13 residues. The germline V gene encodes CDR1 SEHNR and CDR2 FQNEAQ (reference sequence). The ends lost 3 bases at V and 7 bases at J; junction bases unmatched: 5. In DNA, the CDR3 is TGTGCCAGCAGCTTTGACAGGGTTCTTGGCTACACCTTC. Translated, it gives CASSFDRVLGYTF.

CDR3 sequence reads: CASSLELTAAETQYF. In nucleotides, the CDR3 is TGTGCCAGCAGCTTGGAGCTGACAGCCGCAGAGACCCAGTACTTC. V and J are TRBV7-9 and TRBJ2-5; D is possibly TRBD1 (5 bases). V lost 3 bases and J lost 4, with 15 bases in between. In germline, CDR1 is SEHNR, CDR2 FQNEAQ (reference sequence). This CDR3 comprises 15 residues.